This paragraph covers one TCR beta chain sequence. The antigen is undetermined. The source of the sample is a study of a mutant IDH1 vaccine in newly diagnosed glioma. Study overall: Before enrollment, the patients had been treated with radiotherapy alone, temozolomide alone, or both together. Most of them had received both.

Sample time point: week 5, during vaccination. Each dose of the vaccine consisted of 300 ug of mutant IDH1 20-mer peptide, with topical imiquimod. TCRdb's copy holds only in-frame clones and misses some; the assay was immunoSEQ multiplex PCR. The sample yields around 31,000 clones, 50% to 60% seen once. Germline V gene data show CDR1 as SEHNR and CDR2 as FQNEAQ (reference sequence). The CDR3 covers 13 residues. V was shortened by 3 bases and J by 12 bases, with 15 bases between the two germline ends. The specimen comprised PBMCs, sampled from a glioma patient whose treatment included an IDH1 peptide vaccine. This receptor was identified in a woman between 18 and 29 years old with glioma. This chain uses TRBV7-9 with TRBJ2-1; maybe TRBD2 (5 bases). CDR3 loop: CASSFPGLALQFF. In nucleotides, the CDR3 is TGTGCCAGCAGCTTTCCCGGACTCGCACTGCAGTTCTTC.